Each of the 10 T cell receptor beta chains below was sequenced from the same sample in a study of shared clonotypes between healthy human individuals. Here immunoSEQ multiplex PCR was the method, and the copy in TCRdb shows in-frame clones only, minus some. The sample has roughly 2.5 million clones, more than 80% seen once. The sequenced sample consisted of naive CD4+ T cells sorted from blood. Subset in this sample: CD45RA+ positively selected. These receptors were obtained from a man aged 18 to 29 in good health.

This rearrangement joins TRBV27 to TRBJ1-4; a weak D match, TRBD1 (5 bases). The germline V gene has CDR1 MNHEY and CDR2 SMNVEV (reference sequence). Trimming removed 8 bases at V and 14 bases at J, with 21 bases between. This CDR3 spans 13 amino acids. The CDR3 reads CASAGGVSGRLFF. CDR3 nucleotides: TGTGCCAGCGCGGGAGGGGTTTCCGGGAGGCTGTTTTTT.

The chain employs TRBV30 and TRBJ2-1; TRBD1 matches at 7 bases. The J segment lost 1 base and the V segment lost 0 bases, leaving 6 bases of the junction unmatched. Per germline, CDR1 GTSNPN and CDR2 SVGIG (reference sequence). The CDR3 spans 16 residues. CDR3 nucleotides: TGTGCCTGGAGTGTACGGCCAGGGGGATCCTACAATGAGCAGTTCTTC. Amino acid sequence: CAWSVRPGGSYNEQFF.

This clone was seen just once. The V call is TRBV11-2, the J call TRBJ2-5; TRBD1 matches 10 bases. The J call may be incorrect, as the DNA end agrees better with TRBJ2-7. The germline V gene has CDR1 SGHAT and CDR2 FQNNGV. The CDR3 runs 14 residues. This chain's CDR3 is CASSFDRGLYEQYF. In nucleotides, the CDR3 is TGTGCCAGCAGCTTCGACAGGGGGCTGTACGAGCAGTACTTC.

This chain links TRBV11-2 with TRBJ1-1, with D possibly matching TRBD1 (6 bases). Germline V gives CDR1 SGHAT, CDR2 FQNNGV. The CDR3 contains 15 residues. V gave up 4 bases and J gave up 2 bases, with 14 bases separating them. The CDR3 protein is CASSWAGGGNTEAFF. The CDR3 DNA is TGTGCCAGCAGCTGGGCCGGGGGGGGCAACACTGAAGCTTTCTTT.

The chain links TRBV5-1 to TRBJ2-7; TRBD1 matches 8 bases. Germline loops: CDR1 SGHRS, CDR2 YFSETQ. CDR3 length: 14 residues. V dropped 2 bases and J dropped 7; count of bases not matched to a gene: 8. CDR3 DNA sequence: TGCGCCAGCAGCTTTTCAGGGGGCAGTCCGGAGCAGTACTTC. Protein sequence: CASSFSGGSPEQYF.

The rearrangement uses TRBV5-1 and TRBJ2-7, with D possibly being TRBD1 or TRBD2 (5 bases each). V was trimmed by 0 bases and J by 12 bases, leaving 16 bases between them. Looked up from germline, CDR1 is SGHRS and CDR2 is YFSETQ. This CDR3 spans 13 amino acids. The CDR3 nucleotides read TGCGCCAGCAGCTTGGAAACCGGGACCCCGCTGTACTTC. Protein: CASSLETGTPLYF.

The V gene is TRBV7-2, the J gene TRBJ1-1, with 12 bases identical to TRBD1. This CDR3 has 19 residues. The J segment lost 4 bases and the V segment lost 1 base, leaving 13 bases of the junction unmatched. Germline CDR1 reads SGHTA; CDR2 reads FQGNSA. The CDR3 loop reads CASSLVEGTGGALGTEAFF. The CDR3 DNA is TGTGCCAGCAGCTTAGTCGAGGGGACAGGGGGCGCATTGGGCACTGAAGCTTTCTTT.

The V gene is TRBV4-1, the J gene TRBJ2-5; maybe TRBD2 (5 bases). V lost 2 bases to trimming and J lost 1 base, with 11 bases between them. CDR1 is MGHRA and CDR2 is YSYEKL in the germline V gene. This CDR3 spans 15 amino acids. As DNA, the CDR3 is TGCGCCAGCAGCCAAACCGGGATCGGCCAAGAGACCCAGTACTTC. Translated: CASSQTGIGQETQYF.

The genes are TRBV7-3 and TRBJ1-3; a weak D match, TRBD1 (5 bases). The CDR3 has 16 amino acids. Germline CDR1 reads SGHTA; CDR2 reads FQGTGA. Trimming pared 2 bases from V and 0 bases from J, leaving 11 bases between. The DNA for the CDR3 is TGTGCCAGCAGCTTAGGGGGGAAAAGCTCTGGAAACACCATATATTTT. This gives the protein CASSLGGKSSGNTIYF.

CDR3 DNA sequence: TGCGCCAGCAGCTTGCCAGCGGAAGAGACCCAGTACTTC. This gives the protein CASSLPAEETQYF. This chain joins TRBV5-1 and TRBJ2-5; TRBD2 is a possible D gene (5 bases). CDR3 length equals 13 residues. The V gene lost 1 base and the J gene lost 3 bases, with 7 bases spanning the gap. From germline, CDR1 is SGHRS and CDR2 YFSETQ.